The sequence of this TCR beta chain was determined in a study of T cells after yellow fever vaccination. Findings and limits, study-wide: Most primary-vaccination clones recurred post-booster (more than 95% CD4, around 86% CD8).

On this clonotype: Its matching antigen is unknown.

Researchers made TCR cDNA using 5'RACE template switching, and this step added a universal primer site and UMIs. TCRdb re-derived calls from the 5' RACE reads in MiXCR, one entry per CDR3 protein. The sample yields some 300,000 distinct CDR3 sequences, 8.7% seen once. The V gene lost 5 bases and the J gene lost 10 bases, with 12 bases spanning the gap. The germline V gene encodes CDR1 SGHTA and CDR2 FQGTGA. The CDR3 extends over 12 amino acids. The source was CD4+ T cells sorted from PBMCs, collected 5 days after the yellow fever booster vaccination. The clonotype was recovered from a man between 18 and 29 years old who received the YFV17D yellow fever vaccine. The chain recombines TRBV7-3 with TRBJ2-1; D may match TRBD1 or TRBD2 (5 bases each). DNA for the CDR3: TGTGCCAGCAGCCTAGCTGAGGGGGAGCAGTTCTTC. It is translated as CASSLAEGEQFF.